These T cell receptor beta chains were read from a single sample in a study of cytomegalovirus exposure and HLA in healthy donors. Produced via immunoSEQ multiplex PCR; TCRdb's table is partial and in-frame only. There are 95,000 to 150,000 clones in the sample; 82% occur only once, and more than 1.4% lies in the top ten. The sample taken for sequencing was PBMCs. All receptors come from a woman younger than 35 in good health and CMV-seronegative. The CDR3 runs from the conserved cysteine through the conserved F or W. The order of the fields is J gene, clone size, V gene, D gene, CDR3 DNA, CDR3 protein. D genes are given only for firm matches. Clone sizes are given selectively: once, few, many, or a class where the clone is expanded.

TRBJ2-2 NA TRBV9 NA TGTGCCAGCAGCGTAGTGGCGGGGGCCACCGGGGAGCTGTTTTTT CASSVVAGATGELFF
TRBJ1-4 NA TRBV15 TRBD1 TGTGCCACCAGCGCACGGACAGGGTCTCGGGAAAAACTGTTTTTT CATSARTGSREKLFF
TRBJ1-6 NA TRBV5-1 NA TGCGCCAGCAGCTTGGATAGCAGGGCGGATTCACCCCTCCACTTT CASSLDSRADSPLHF
TRBJ2-1 few TRBV7-2 TRBD1 TGTGCCAGCAGCTTAATCAGGGACAGTTTCTCCTACAATGAGCAGTTCTTC CASSLIRDSFSYNEQFF
TRBJ1-1 NA TRBV27 NA TGTGCCAGCAGTGTTCTAACAGGGCACACTGAAGCTTTCTTT CASSVLTGHTEAFF
TRBJ1-3 few TRBV18 NA TGTGCCAGCTCACTTGGGCCGACAGCCTCTGGAAACACCATATATTTT CASSLGPTASGNTIYF
TRBJ1-5 NA TRBV2 NA TGTGCCAGCGGTGCGGGGCAGCCCCAGCATTTT CASGAGQPQHF
TRBJ2-3 few TRBV4-2 NA TGTGCCAGCAGCCAAGGACCGGGGGGCGGGACAGATACGCAGTATTTT CASSQGPGGGTDTQYF
TRBJ1-2 NA TRBV7-9 TRBD1 TGTGCCAGCAGCTCAGGGAACAAGGGGGCGCAAGGCTACACCTTC CASSSGNKGAQGYTF
TRBJ2-3 once TRBV2 TRBD1 TGTGCCAGCACCCCAGGGGGCCCCTTCACAGATACGCAGTATTTT CASTPGGPFTDTQYF
TRBJ1-2 NA TRBV5-4 TRBD1 TGTGCCAGCAGCTCTGGACAGGTTGGGGCTTTTTTTGGCTACACCTTC CASSSGQVGAFFGYTF
TRBJ2-6 NA TRBV2 TRBD1 TGTGCCAGCAGCCTTCCAGGCAGGGGGACTGGGGCCAACGTCCTGACTTTC CASSLPGRGTGANVLTF
TRBJ1-1 NA TRBV5-1 NA TGCGCCAGCAGCTTGGGGGGGGGCGCTTTACCTGAAGCTTTCTTT CASSLGGGALPEAFF
TRBJ2-2 NA TRBV6-6 TRBD2 TGTGCCAGCAGTGGCCCGGGAGGGGTAACCGGGGAGCTGTTTTTT CASSGPGGVTGELFF
TRBJ1-4 NA TRBV5-6 TRBD1 TGTGCCAGCAGCTTCTTAGACAGGGACGGAGAAAAACTGTTTTTT CASSFLDRDGEKLFF
TRBJ2-7 NA TRBV25-1 NA TGTGCCAGCAGTGCTACGGGCGGGGTCTACGAGCAGTACTTC CASSATGGVYEQYF
TRBJ1-1 NA TRBV25-1 TRBD1 TGTGCCAGCAGTGAAAATACAGGGGGAAACACTGAAGCTTTCTTT CASSENTGGNTEAFF
TRBJ1-5 NA TRBV7-2 NA TGTGCCAGCAGCTCGGCGGGTCCGCCCCAGCATTTT CASSSAGPPQHF
TRBJ1-2 few TRBV6-1 TRBD1 TGTGCCAGCAGTGAAGTCGGGACAGGGTCAATCTATGGCTACACCTTC CASSEVGTGSIYGYTF
TRBJ1-5 NA TRBV9 TRBD1 TGTGCCAGCAGCGGGGGGACAGGGGCTAAACCCCAGCATTTT CASSGGTGAKPQHF
TRBJ1-1 NA TRBV4-1 NA TGCGCCAGCAGCCAAGAAGGCCGGGGCACTGAAGCTTTCTTT CASSQEGRGTEAFF
TRBJ2-5 NA TRBV7-9 NA TGTGCCAGCAGCTCCCAGACAGCTCAAAGTTGGACCCAGTACTTC CASSSQTAQSWTQYF
TRBJ2-1 NA TRBV18 TRBD1 TGTGCCAGCTCACCGACAGGGTACAATGAGCAGTTCTTC CASSPTGYNEQFF
TRBJ2-1 NA TRBV15 TRBD1 TGTGCCACCAGCGGGTCCGGGACAGCTTACAATGAGCAGTTCTTC CATSGSGTAYNEQFF
TRBJ2-1 NA TRBV2 TRBD2 TGTGCCAGCAGTTATACTAGCGGGAGAGACAATGAGCAGTTCTTC CASSYTSGRDNEQFF
TRBJ1-3 NA TRBV5-1 NA TGCGCCAGCAGTTATACTGGAAACACCATATATTTT CASSYTGNTIYF
TRBJ2-7 NA TRBV6-1 NA TGTGCCGGTCAAAGGACGGCCGGAGGCGAGCAGTACTTC CAGQRTAGGEQYF
TRBJ2-7 NA TRBV9 TRBD1 TGTGCCAGCAGCCCCCAGACAGGGTCCCACGAGCAGTACTTC CASSPQTGSHEQYF
TRBJ1-5 NA TRBV27 TRBD1 TGTGCCAGCAGTTTAGACCAGGGGGGTAGTCAGCCCCAGCATTTT CASSLDQGGSQPQHF
TRBJ1-2 NA TRBV10-2 NA TGCGCCAGCACTCTGGGGGGAGATTCCTATGGCTACACCTTC CASTLGGDSYGYTF
TRBJ1-6 NA TRBV27 NA TGTGCCAGCAGGGACAGTTGGGCACCCCTCCACTTT CASRDSWAPLHF
TRBJ2-7 once TRBV14 TRBD2 TGTGCCAGCAGCCAACCTGAGGGCGGGAGATACGAGCAGTACTTC CASSQPEGGRYEQYF
TRBJ2-7 NA TRBV5-4 TRBD2 TGTGCCAGCAGATCCGGGACTAGCGGGAGCCAAGAGCAGTACTTC CASRSGTSGSQEQYF
TRBJ2-1 few TRBV5-4 NA TGTGCCAGCAGCTTGGTTGGTAGTGCGGGGAGTACGCAGTTCTTC CASSLVGSAGSTQFF
TRBJ1-4 NA TRBV30 NA TGTGCCTGGAGCACCCGGGCCCGCCGGGGGAAACTGTTTTTT CAWSTRARRGKLFF
TRBJ1-5 NA TRBV7-2 NA TGTGCCAGCAGCTTAGGATACAGGGTCGGAAGCAATCAGCCCCAGCATTTT CASSLGYRVGSNQPQHF
TRBJ2-1 NA TRBV7-2 NA TGTGCCAGCAGCTCCCTCCAGGGTAGCAATGAGCAGTTCTTC CASSSLQGSNEQFF
TRBJ2-3 NA TRBV15 NA TGTGCCACCAGCAGAGTCGGTTTTAGCACAGATACGCAGTATTTT CATSRVGFSTDTQYF
TRBJ2-3 NA TRBV18 TRBD1 TGTGCCACCACACCGGGACAGTACACAGATACGCAGTATTTT CATTPGQYTDTQYF
TRBJ1-1 NA TRBV30 NA TGTGCCTTTCAACAGCGGGGGAGGACTGAAGCTTTCTTT CAFQQRGRTEAFF
TRBJ2-6 NA TRBV10-3 TRBD1 TGTGCCATCAGTCCTTCCCGGACAGGGCCTGTTCTCTCTGGGGCCAACGTCCTGACTTTC CAISPSRTGPVLSGANVLTF
TRBJ2-3 NA TRBV7-2 TRBD2 TGTGCCAGCAGCTTAACTAGCGGTAGCACAGATACGCAGTATTTT CASSLTSGSTDTQYF
TRBJ1-1 NA TRBV7-6 TRBD1 TGTGCCAGCAGCTCCGGACAGGAGAACACTGAAGCTTTCTTT CASSSGQENTEAFF
TRBJ2-1 NA TRBV5-1 TRBD2 TGCGCCAGCAGCAAACTAGCGGGAGGGCCGGTGTTGAATGAGCAGTTCTTC CASSKLAGGPVLNEQFF
TRBJ1-2 once TRBV19 NA TGTGCCAGTAATAGGCAGGCTACTAGTCTCTATGGCTACACCTTC CASNRQATSLYGYTF
TRBJ1-5 NA TRBV4-1 NA TGCGCCAGCAGCCAAGCGACAGGAGACTATCAGCCCCAGCATTTT CASSQATGDYQPQHF
TRBJ2-1 NA TRBV30 TRBD2 TGTGCCTGGAGCGTATTTCCGGGGGGGGCCCCTGAGCAGTTCTTC CAWSVFPGGAPEQFF
TRBJ2-7 NA TRBV28 NA TGTGCCAGCAGTTTATTAGTTCCCCACGAGCAGTACTTC CASSLLVPHEQYF
TRBJ1-4 NA TRBV5-4 NA TGTGCCAGCAGCGGGGAGGGGATAGAAAAACTGTTTTTT CASSGEGIEKLFF
TRBJ2-1 NA TRBV7-2 TRBD1 TGTGCCAGCAGCCCCCGGGACAGGGGGAGGGTCAATGAGCAGTTCTTC CASSPRDRGRVNEQFF
TRBJ1-5 NA TRBV6-6 NA TGTGCCAGTCTCCGGGGAGGCGCTCAGCCCCAGCATTTT CASLRGGAQPQHF
TRBJ1-2 NA TRBV4-1 NA TGCGCCAGCAGCCAAGATCTTTTAACAGGAACCACCTCAGGCTACACCTTC CASSQDLLTGTTSGYTF